This TCR beta chain comes out of a study of blood T cell repertoires in COVID-19. About the study: From T cells, B-cell-depleted T cells, or PBMCs came the material, which was cDNA or gDNA.

The protocol was immunoSEQ multiplex PCR, while the TCRdb copy is restricted to in-frame clones and leaves out a portion. The data contain some 150,000 clones, approximately 83% of them seen just once; the ten biggest clones take up less than 30%. The ends lost 5 bases at V and 7 bases at J; junction bases unmatched: 11. This CDR3 has 16 residues. Germline V gene data show CDR1 as LNHNV and CDR2 as YYDKDF (reference sequence). This sequence joins TRBV15 and TRBJ1-6; 7 bases line up with TRBD1. Sequenced sample: peripheral blood. This receptor was taken from a woman aged 60-75 years with acute or convalescent COVID-19. The CDR3 sequence is CATSEGTGTANSPLHF. DNA for the CDR3: TGTGCCACCAGCGAGGGAACCGGGACAGCAAATTCACCCCTCCACTTT.